This T cell receptor (beta chain) originates from a study of blood T cell repertoires in COVID-19 (dated by TCRdb to about 2020). For the wider study: Collaborator samples came from the United States, Italy and Spain and covered acute and convalescent phases of COVID-19. The samples were drawn from two sources: the first 160 participants of the ongoing ImmuneRACE study, and 1,254 subjects contributed by 6 global collaborators. The sample metadata nearly always contained a de-identified subject ID, COVID-19 status, age in years and sex. The repertoires were released in a freely available public database meant as a resource for research on the immune response to SARS-CoV-2. Subjects who had been exposed to COVID-19, were actively infected with it, or had recovered from it provided the deeply sampled blood TCRbeta repertoires that made up the dataset. HLA class I and class II types, where available, came from metadata supplied by the sample provider rather than from assay-based typing. The prospective study material was composed of cDNA or gDNA derived from T cells, B-cell-depleted T cells, or PBMCs. Summary of the overall study and its limitations: The amount of clinical and demographic metadata varied by source and participant and was provided uncurated.

To note about this clone: Its antigen is still unknown. It has no much larger one-base neighbor in the sample; base qualities were not kept.

Participants in the prospective study were enrolled through a virtual design, were aged about 18 to 90 years, and lived in 24 United States geographic areas. In the prospective study, participants were assigned to cohorts based on the clinical history participants reported in a screening survey and a study questionnaire. For ImmuneRACE Cohort 3, a participant was defined as recovered based on two consecutive negative NP/OP PCR tests, clearance by a healthcare professional, or resolution of symptoms. Mobile phlebotomists in the prospective study collected whole blood, serum and a nasopharyngeal or oropharyngeal swab from every participant. Additional blood draws and questionnaires over a roughly two-month period could optionally be provided by prospective study participants. Blood samples from the prospective study were shipped frozen or at room temperature prior to DNA extraction. TCRbeta CDR3 regions were amplified from genomic DNA using the immunoSEQ Assay, a bias-controlled multiplex PCR. The study's processing was this. The number of nucleated cells in each sample was estimated by amplification of reference gene primers within the assay. To quantify the absolute abundance of each unique TCRbeta CDR3 rearrangement, sequence reads were collapsed and filtered. Productive Simpson clonality was computed per sample as the square root of Simpson's diversity index over productive rearrangements. TCRdb stores this immuneACCESS table with in-frame sequences only. Part of the clones is absent; in the studies checked, under half of the shortfall reflects unresolved V genes, and no reason is known for the rest. The DNA was the basis for D and trimming; V, J and clone size are from that table. Counted in this sample were fewer than 300,000 clones; about nine tenths of them appeared once. Clones ranked in the top ten supply more than 0.95% of the sample.

From a lookup of the germline V gene, CDR1 and CDR2 are SGHVS and FNYEAQ. Counted from cysteine to phenylalanine, this CDR3 has 14 amino acids. Only the CDR3 part of the read is kept: 42 bases, read in frame from the first base. V gives up 5 bases and J gives up 0 bases, and the segment between their germline ends measures 10 bases. The sequenced sample consisted of PBMCs or T cells enriched from blood (not recorded which). This receptor was obtained from a woman aged 25 to 45 who had recovered from COVID-19. The chain uses TRBV7-6 and TRBJ2-5, with a tentative D gene TRBD1 over 6 matching bases. CDR3 loop: CASSARTDQETQYF. The DNA reads TGTGCCAGCAGCGCGCGGACAGACCAAGAGACCCAGTACTTC.